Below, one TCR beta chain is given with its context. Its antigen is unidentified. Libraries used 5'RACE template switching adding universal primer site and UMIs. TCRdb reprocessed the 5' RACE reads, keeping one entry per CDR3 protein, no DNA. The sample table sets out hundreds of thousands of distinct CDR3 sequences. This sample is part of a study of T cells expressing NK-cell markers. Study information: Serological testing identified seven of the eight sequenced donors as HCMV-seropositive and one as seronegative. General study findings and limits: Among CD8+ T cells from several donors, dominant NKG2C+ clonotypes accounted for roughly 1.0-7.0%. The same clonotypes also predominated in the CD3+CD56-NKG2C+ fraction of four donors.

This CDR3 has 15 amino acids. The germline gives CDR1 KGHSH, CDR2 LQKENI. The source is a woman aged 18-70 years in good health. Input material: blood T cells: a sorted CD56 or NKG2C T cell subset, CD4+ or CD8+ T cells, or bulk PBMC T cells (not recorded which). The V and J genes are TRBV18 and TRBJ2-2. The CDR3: CASSTRDPNTGELFF. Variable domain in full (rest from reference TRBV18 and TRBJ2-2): NAGVMQNPRHLVRRRGQEARLRCSPMKGHSHVYWYRQLPEEGLKFMVYLQKENIIDESGMPKERFSAEFPKEGPSILRIQQVVRGDSAAYFCASSTRDPNTGELFFGEGSRLTVL.